Listed below are T cell receptor beta chains from one sample, sequenced in a study of CD8 T cells in ankylosing spondylitis. Via MiXCR, TCRdb re-called the 5' RACE reads, giving one row per CDR3 protein. The table shows some 130,000 distinct CDR3 sequences, with approximately 17% occurring only once. The sample comprised blood, either unsorted or a sorted T cell fraction (not recorded which). Receptor source: a male donor with ankylosing spondylitis. CDR3s include the opening cysteine and the closing phenylalanine or tryptophan. A D gene is named only where the DNA matches it firmly.

CDR3 protein,V gene,D gene
CSARPSGTSGINSYEQYF,TRBV20-1,TRBD2
CSAERDGNTGELFF,TRBV29-1,-
CASSPLGISRDPKGETQYF,TRBV7-7,-
CASRLGINEQFF,TRBV12-3/TRBV12-4,-
CASSVAASGTYEQYF,TRBV9,TRBD2
CATLSRTKNIQYF,TRBV12-3/TRBV12-4,-
CASSYSSGSDSHNYGYTF,TRBV6-2/TRBV6-3,-
CASSQEIARYNEQFF,TRBV3-1,-
CSVELAEQFF,TRBV29-1,-
CASSQEVVNGSRGGELFF,TRBV3-1,-
CASSLSGNPWEQYF,TRBV27,-
CASSFGGLEQYF,TRBV12-3/TRBV12-4,-
CASGLAIHNEQFF,TRBV27,-
CASTASGIYEQFF,TRBV4-1,TRBD2
CASSLDQGWGVGNEQFF,TRBV5-1,-
CASSLRRQYGGLTDTQYF,TRBV27,-
CASSLPTGGTEAFF,TRBV5-1,-
CASSQGSRDPGNEQFF,TRBV14,-
CASSQATGKNEQFF,TRBV4-1,TRBD1
CASSPRGLGNQPQHF,TRBV5-1,-
CASSLGASGSPGELFF,TRBV7-8,TRBD2
CAKHGSGANVLTF,TRBV2,-
CATSRARTSGRRDEQFF,TRBV15,TRBD2
CASSSDYNSYEQYF,TRBV5-1,-
CATSETRSEQFF,TRBV24-1,-
CATSGPVIWKPSTDTQYF,TRBV15,-
CASSVGLAGSGELFF,TRBV9,TRBD2
CSASGMGNEQFF,TRBV20-1,-
CSVEPGKANEKLFF,TRBV29-1,-